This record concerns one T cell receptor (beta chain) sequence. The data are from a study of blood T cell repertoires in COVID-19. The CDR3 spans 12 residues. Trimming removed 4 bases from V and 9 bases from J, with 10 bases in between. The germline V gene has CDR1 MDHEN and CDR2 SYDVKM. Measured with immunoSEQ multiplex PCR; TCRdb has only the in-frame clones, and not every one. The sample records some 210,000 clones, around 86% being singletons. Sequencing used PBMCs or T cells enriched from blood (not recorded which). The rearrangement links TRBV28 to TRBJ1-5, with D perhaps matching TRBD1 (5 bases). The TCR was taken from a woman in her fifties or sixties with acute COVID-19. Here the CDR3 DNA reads TGTGCCAGCAGTTCCCCGACAGCGCCCCAGCATTTT. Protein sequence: CASSSPTAPQHF.